This T cell receptor (beta chain) came from a study of blood T cell repertoires in COVID-19. Study at large: Collection of acute and convalescent COVID-19 samples took place in the United States, Italy and Spain. PBMCs, B-cell-depleted T cells, or T cells were the source of the cDNA or gDNA that made up the material.

There are 14 residues in the CDR3. The germline V gene has CDR1 SGHRS and CDR2 YFSETQ. The junction had 5 bases not matched to a gene; V was cut back by 0 bases and J by 8 bases. As processed by the authors: Nucleated cell number was recorded as an estimate derived from reference gene primer amplification. Method: immunoSEQ multiplex PCR; TCRdb's copy keeps in-frame clones and lacks some. The DNA was the basis for D and trimming; V, J and clone size are from that table. Altogether about 39,000 clones are present, about nine tenths being singletons, with the ten largest covering nearly 25%. The origin of this receptor is a man aged 45 to 65 with active or convalescent COVID-19. This sequence joins TRBV5-1 and TRBJ1-2; TRBD1 aligns across 9 bases. The sample consisted of peripheral blood. This CDR3 reads CASSLGSTGGGYTF. The CDR3 coding sequence is TGCGCCAGCAGCTTGGGATCGACAGGGGGAGGCTACACCTTC.